This paragraph covers one TCR beta chain sequence. Its target is not known. The source of the sample is a study of CD4+ T cells in melanoma. Data came from immunoSEQ multiplex PCR; TCRdb stores just in-frame clones and leaves some out. The data hold about 10,000 clones, with roughly 60% observed a single time. V shed 4 bases, J shed 0 bases, and the junction held 5 bases outside the gene matches. The CDR3 runs 17 residues. Germline V lookup: CDR1 SGHNT, CDR2 YYREEE (reference sequence). Findings of the study overall: CD8+ T cell, macrophage and B cell function reportedly correlated with neoantigen-specific CD4+ T cells. In melanoma, neoantigen-specific CD4+ T cells reportedly differed in differentiation state.

Material for sequencing was cells from a culture (not recorded whether cultured in vitro). This receptor was obtained from a human donor with melanoma. This sequence joins TRBV5-4 and TRBJ2-6, with TRBD1 identical over 9 bases. CDR3 sequence (DNA): TGTGCCAGCAGCCGACAGGGGGTGGCCTCTGGGGCCAACGTCCTGACTTTC. Residues: CASSRQGVASGANVLTF.